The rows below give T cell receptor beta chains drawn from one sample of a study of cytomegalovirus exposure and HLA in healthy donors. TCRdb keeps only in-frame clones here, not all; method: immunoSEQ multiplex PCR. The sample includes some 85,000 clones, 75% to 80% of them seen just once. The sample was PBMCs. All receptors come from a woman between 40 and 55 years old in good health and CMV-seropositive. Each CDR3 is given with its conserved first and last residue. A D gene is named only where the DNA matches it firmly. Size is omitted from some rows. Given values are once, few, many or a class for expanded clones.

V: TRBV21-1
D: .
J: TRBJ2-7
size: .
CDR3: CASSKPQTGVSSYEQYF
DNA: TGTGCCAGCAGCAAACCCCAAACAGGGGTAAGCTCCTACGAGCAGTACTTC

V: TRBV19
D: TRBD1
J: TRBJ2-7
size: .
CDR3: CASSIGDRAYDEQYF
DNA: TGTGCCAGTAGTATCGGAGACAGGGCGTACGACGAGCAGTACTTC

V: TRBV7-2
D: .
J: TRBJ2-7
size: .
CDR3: CASSWGDSYEQYF
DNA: TGTGCCAGCAGCTGGGGGGACTCTTACGAGCAGTACTTC

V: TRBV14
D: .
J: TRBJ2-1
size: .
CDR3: CASSQLKRLSSYNEQFF
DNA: TGTGCCAGCAGCCAATTGAAGCGGCTGAGCTCCTACAATGAGCAGTTCTTC

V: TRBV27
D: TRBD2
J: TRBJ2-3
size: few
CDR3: CASSLLRKRGVTDTQYF
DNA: TGTGCCAGCAGTTTACTTAGGAAGCGGGGCGTCACAGATACGCAGTATTTT

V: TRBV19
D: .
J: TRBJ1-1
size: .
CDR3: CASTSNRVNTEAFF
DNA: TGTGCCAGTACTTCAAACAGGGTGAACACTGAAGCTTTCTTT

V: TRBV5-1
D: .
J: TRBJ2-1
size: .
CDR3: CASSLDGSYNEQFF
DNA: TGCGCCAGCAGCTTGGACGGGTCTTACAATGAGCAGTTCTTC

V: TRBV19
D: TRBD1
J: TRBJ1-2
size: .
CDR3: CASLGQSNYGYTF
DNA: TGTGCCAGTCTGGGACAGTCTAACTATGGCTACACCTTC

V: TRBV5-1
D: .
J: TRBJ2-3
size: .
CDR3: CASSLGGVGGTQYF
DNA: TGCGCCAGCAGCTTGGGGGGAGTTGGAGGTACGCAGTATTTT

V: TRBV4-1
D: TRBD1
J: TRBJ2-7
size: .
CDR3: CASSQGDRGYYEQYF
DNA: TGCGCCAGCAGCCAAGGAGACAGGGGTTATTACGAGCAGTACTTC

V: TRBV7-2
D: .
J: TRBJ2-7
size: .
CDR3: CASSPGRGQSYEQYF
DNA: TGTGCCAGCAGCCCTGGGAGGGGACAAAGCTACGAGCAGTACTTC

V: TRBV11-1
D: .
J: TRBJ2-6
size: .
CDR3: CASSLSSGSSGANVLTF
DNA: TGTGCCAGCAGCTTATCTTCAGGGTCCTCTGGGGCCAACGTCCTGACTTTC

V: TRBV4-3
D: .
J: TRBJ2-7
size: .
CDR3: CASSQDGIANSYEQYF
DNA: TGCGCCAGCAGCCAAGATGGGATAGCGAACTCCTACGAGCAGTACTTC

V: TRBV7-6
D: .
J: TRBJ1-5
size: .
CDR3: CASSSSGTQNQPQHF
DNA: TGTGCCAGCAGCTCCAGCGGGACGCAGAATCAGCCCCAGCATTTT

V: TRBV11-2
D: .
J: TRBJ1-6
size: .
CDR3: CASSLGGLSPNSPLHF
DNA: TGTGCCAGCAGCTTAGGGGGCCTTTCTCCTAATTCACCCCTCCACTTT

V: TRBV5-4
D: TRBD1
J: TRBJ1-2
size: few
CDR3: CASSLKGQSYGYTF
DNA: TGTGCCAGCAGCCTAAAGGGACAGAGCTATGGCTACACCTTC

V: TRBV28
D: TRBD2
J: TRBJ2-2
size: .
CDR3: CASSPLLGTSGSKTGELFF
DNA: TGTGCCAGCAGCCCCCTATTGGGGACTAGCGGGAGTAAGACCGGGGAGCTGTTTTTT

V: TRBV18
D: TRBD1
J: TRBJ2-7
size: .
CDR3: CASSVVGQGAREQYF
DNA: TGTGCCAGCTCCGTAGTGGGACAGGGGGCGCGGGAGCAGTACTTC

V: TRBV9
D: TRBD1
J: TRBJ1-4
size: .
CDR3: CASSVQGVPSEKLFF
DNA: TGTGCCAGCAGCGTACAGGGGGTACCCTCCGAAAAACTGTTTTTT

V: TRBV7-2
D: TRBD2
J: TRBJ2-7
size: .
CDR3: CASSQTSGAWDEQYF
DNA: TGTGCCAGCAGCCAAACTAGCGGGGCTTGGGACGAGCAGTACTTC

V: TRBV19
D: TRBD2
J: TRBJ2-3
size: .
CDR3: CASKGGSGVFTDTQYF
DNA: TGTGCCAGTAAAGGGGGTAGCGGGGTTTTCACAGATACGCAGTATTTT

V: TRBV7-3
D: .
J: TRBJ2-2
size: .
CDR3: CASQLIGSGELFF
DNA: TGTGCCAGCCAGCTTATAGGGAGCGGGGAGCTGTTTTTT

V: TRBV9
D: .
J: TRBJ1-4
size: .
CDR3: CASSPMRQAKNEKLFF
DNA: TGTGCCAGCAGCCCCATGAGACAGGCAAAAAATGAAAAACTGTTTTTT

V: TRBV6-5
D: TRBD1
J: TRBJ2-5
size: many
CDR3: CASSYSITGGQETQYF
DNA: TGTGCCAGCAGTTACTCGATAACAGGGGGCCAAGAGACCCAGTACTTC